The next 4 T cell receptor beta chains were all read from a single sample in a study of blood T cell repertoires in COVID-19. The assay was immunoSEQ multiplex PCR, and TCRdb's table has in-frame clones only and misses some. Of about 240,000 clones listed, 75% to 90% are singletons. Input material: peripheral blood. The source of these receptors is a woman in her sixties with active or convalescent COVID-19.

Only one count was recorded for this clone. This rearrangement joins TRBV19 to TRBJ2-1; TRBD2 matches 9 bases. From germline, CDR1 is LNHDA and CDR2 SQIVND (reference sequence). CDR3 length: 19 residues. The V segment lost 1 base and the J segment 1 base; nucleotides outside the gene matches: 11. The CDR3 protein is CASSIALVAGVASYNEQFF. DNA for the CDR3: TGTGCCAGTAGTATAGCCTTGGTAGCGGGGGTAGCATCCTACAATGAGCAGTTCTTC.

The rearrangement joins TRBV27 to TRBJ1-5, with TRBD1 matching 11 bases. Trimming cost V 6 bases and J 5 bases; bases outside gene matches: 6. The CDR3 is 15 residues long. CDR1 and CDR2 from the germline V gene are MNHEY and SMNVEV (reference sequence). CDR3 in amino acids: CASRGGTGGDQPQHF. DNA of the CDR3: TGTGCCAGCAGGGGGGGGACAGGGGGAGATCAGCCCCAGCATTTT.

The V gene is TRBV2, the J gene TRBJ1-2; D is undetermined. The CDR3 has 13 amino acids. Germline CDR1 and CDR2: SNHLY and FYNNEI. The V and J ends lost 6 bases and 1 base respectively, with 9 bases between them. The DNA for the CDR3 is TGTGCCAGCAGAAACGGGATTAACTATGGCTACACCTTC. This gives the protein CASRNGINYGYTF.

V gene TRBV28 combines with J gene TRBJ1-1, with 9 bases that match TRBD1. This CDR3 region has 15 residues. Germline V gene lookup returns CDR1 MDHEN and CDR2 SYDVKM. The V segment lost 3 bases and the J segment 3 bases; nucleotides outside the gene matches: 5. As DNA, the CDR3 is TGTGCCAGCAGTTTTGGGGGACAGGGAGACACTGAAGCTTTCTTT. Translation: CASSFGGQGDTEAFF.